Listed here is a single T cell receptor (beta chain). Germline lookup yields CDR1 MNHEY and CDR2 SVGAGI. The CDR3 runs to 14 residues. Trimming removed 5 bases from V and 5 bases from J; junction bases left unmatched: 5. Described time point: blood 4 weeks post-SBRT, at nephrectomy. The treatment here: 15 Gy SBRT to primary tumor, nephrectomy 4 weeks later. This record belongs to a study of radiation and T cells in renal cell carcinoma. Profiling relied on immunoSEQ multiplex PCR, and the TCRdb table lists in-frame clones only, not all of them. The data hold over 90,000 clones, with 75% to 85% observed a single time.

J is TRBJ1-5 and V is TRBV6-5, with 8 nucleotides matching TRBD1. The sequencing used blood, collected from a patient whose treatment included radiotherapy and nephrectomy. The receptor comes from a man in his fifties or sixties with renal cell carcinoma. CDR3 amino acids: CASSPRQGHQPQHF. CDR3 DNA: TGTGCCAGCAGTCCGCGACAGGGGCATCAGCCCCAGCATTTT.